This T cell receptor (beta chain) was retrieved from a study of blood T cell repertoires in COVID-19. Across the study: The United States, Italy and Spain supplied acute and convalescent COVID-19 samples.

The participants were between roughly 18 and 100 years old and came from some 25 US areas. Participants' own reports of clinical history determined their cohort assignment. Germline V CDR1 and CDR2: SGHRS, YFSETQ. The ends lost 2 bases at V and 2 bases at J; junction bases unmatched: 2. The CDR3 is made up of 15 amino acids. In the study's own analysis: The authors estimated nucleated cell counts from reference gene primer amplification. TCRdb's copy holds only in-frame clones and misses some; the assay was immunoSEQ multiplex PCR. Clonal size and the V and J genes are those of that table, whereas D and trimming came from the DNA. The data hold 150,000 to 200,000 clones, with roughly 87% observed a single time.

Material: PBMCs or T cells enriched from blood (not recorded which). This rearrangement joins TRBV5-1 to TRBJ1-3; TRBD1 agrees at 9 bases. This receptor was obtained from a woman between 35 and 50 years old with acute COVID-19. CDR3 bases: TGCGCCAGCAGCTTTGGGACAGGGACTGGAAACACCATATATTTT. It yields the protein CASSFGTGTGNTIYF.